Listed below are T cell receptor beta chains from one sample, sequenced in a study of vaccination and CD4 T cells after COVID-19. Their recognized antigens are unknown. Each CDR3 protein is one row after TCRdb ran MiXCR on the PCR reads. The data contain more than 12,000 distinct CDR3 sequences, roughly 22% of them singletons. The sequencing here drew on CD4+ T cells from blood, cultured in vitro, taken before SARS-CoV-2 vaccination. All receptors derive from a human donor who received a COVID-19 vaccine. Both conserved end residues are part of each CDR3. Each record gives: V gene, J gene, D gene, clone size, CDR3 protein, CDR3 DNA. A D gene is named only where the DNA matches it firmly. Some rows mark clone size as missing; the rest say once, few, many or name a class of expanded clone.

>TRBV5-4|TRBJ2-5|.|.
CASSREGPGETQYF
TGTGCCAGCAGCCGAGAGGGGCCCGGAGAGACCCAGTACTTC
>TRBV18|TRBJ2-3|.|few
CASSPSGRLNTQYF
TGTGCCAGCTCACCAAGTGGCAGGCTAAATACGCAGTATTTT
>TRBV5-1|TRBJ2-7|.|.
CASRQGGRAGEQYF
TGCGCCAGCCGCCAGGGAGGCAGAGCGGGCGAGCAGTACTTC
>TRBV30|TRBJ1-6|.|.
CAWSLTPGQGSPSPLHF
TGTGCCTGGAGTCTAACGCCCGGGCAGGGCTCTCCTTCACCCCTCCACTTT
>TRBV20-1|TRBJ2-5|TRBD2|medium-sized
CSAREPLGGGALETQYF
TGCAGTGCTAGAGAACCCTTAGGCGGGGGGGCCTTGGAGACCCAGTACTTC
>TRBV2|TRBJ1-2|.|.
CASSKSAHGYTF
TGTGCCAGCAGTAAGTCAGCTCATGGCTACACCTTC
>TRBV6-1|TRBJ2-5|TRBD2|medium-sized
CASGRERGAQETQYF
TGTGCCAGCGGACGAGAGCGGGGGGCCCAAGAGACCCAGTACTTC
>TRBV27|TRBJ1-1|.|few
CASSFSGTPKEAFF
TGTGCCAGCAGTTTCTCCGGGACACCGAAAGAAGCTTTCTTT
>TRBV6-1|TRBJ2-7|.|few
CASNSAGAAGEQYF
TGTGCCAGCAATTCCGCCGGGGCGGCGGGCGAGCAGTACTTC
>TRBV15|TRBJ2-3|.|.
CATSSELTGGGTDTQYF
TGTGCCACCAGCTCAGAACTGACTGGAGGGGGCACAGATACGCAGTATTTT
>TRBV20-1|TRBJ2-5|TRBD1|.
CSARRDRGLGETQYF
TGCAGTGCTAGGAGGGACAGGGGGCTCGGCGAGACCCAGTACTTC
>TRBV7-9|TRBJ2-7|.|.
CASSALRGNYEQYF
TGTGCCAGCAGCGCCCTGCGGGGCAACTACGAGCAGTACTTC
>TRBV24-1|TRBJ2-5|.|once
CTTSDLQRGLETQYF
TGTACCACCAGTGATTTGCAACGGGGCTTGGAGACCCAGTACTTC
>TRBV7-8|TRBJ2-7|.|few
CASSSGRGNAYEQYF
TGTGCCAGCAGCTCCGGTAGGGGGAACGCCTACGAGCAGTACTTC
>TRBV20-1|TRBJ1-1|.|medium-sized
CSARELFKIGEAFF
TGCAGTGCTAGAGAACTCTTCAAGATTGGTGAAGCTTTCTTT
>TRBV2|TRBJ1-1|TRBD1|.
CASSQFQQGFTEAFF
TGTGCCAGCAGTCAGTTCCAACAGGGGTTCACTGAAGCTTTCTTT
>TRBV24-1|TRBJ1-3|.|few
CATSDSAAGAGNTIYF
TGTGCCACCAGTGATTCCGCCGCAGGGGCTGGAAACACCATATATTTT
>TRBV19|TRBJ2-7|TRBD1|.
CASSRRDRQYNEQYF
TGTGCCAGTAGTCGCCGGGACAGACAATACAATGAGCAGTACTTC
>TRBV20-1|TRBJ1-1|.|medium-sized
CSARGDGIYTEAFF
TGCAGTGCTAGAGGGGACGGAATATACACTGAAGCTTTCTTT